The rows below give T cell receptor beta chains drawn from one sample of a study of cytomegalovirus exposure and HLA in healthy donors. Sequencing was performed with immunoSEQ multiplex PCR; in TCRdb, only in-frame clones are kept and a portion is missing. Of 45,000 to 65,000 clones listed, roughly nine tenths are singletons. Sequencing was performed on PBMCs. These receptors came from a woman younger than 30 in good health and CMV-seronegative. Both conserved end residues are part of each CDR3. D genes are given only for firm matches. Some rows mark clone size as missing; the rest say once, few, many or name a class of expanded clone.

v_call	j_call	d_call	clone_size	cdr3_aa	cdr3_nt
TRBV4-1	TRBJ2-5	TRBD2	NA	CASSQEEGSGSRGREETQYF	TGCGCCAGCAGCCAAGAAGAGGGTAGCGGGAGTCGGGGGCGGGAAGAGACCCAGTACTTC
TRBV2	TRBJ1-5	NA	NA	CASSGRDSQPPQHF	TGTGCCAGCAGTGGAAGAGACAGCCAACCTCCCCAGCATTTT
TRBV7-9	TRBJ1-2	NA	NA	CASSLGAGQRANYGYTF	TGTGCCAGCAGCTTAGGGGCAGGTCAGCGGGCTAACTATGGCTACACCTTC
TRBV4-2	TRBJ2-1	TRBD2	NA	CASSQEGGRAGEQFF	TGTGCCAGCAGCCAAGAAGGAGGGAGGGCCGGTGAGCAGTTCTTC
TRBV18	TRBJ2-7	TRBD2	NA	CASSPPSGKGYEQYF	TGTGCCAGCTCCCCCCCTAGCGGGAAGGGGTACGAGCAGTACTTC
TRBV9	TRBJ2-1	TRBD2	NA	CASSVGGGPFNEQFF	TGTGCCAGCAGCGTAGGCGGGGGGCCATTCAATGAGCAGTTCTTC
TRBV19	TRBJ2-1	TRBD2	NA	CASSKSSGRSFEQFF	TGTGCCAGTAGTAAATCTAGCGGGAGGTCATTTGAGCAGTTCTTC
TRBV28	TRBJ2-1	TRBD1	NA	CASSLDRVSYNEQFF	TGTGCCAGCAGTTTAGACAGGGTCTCCTACAATGAGCAGTTCTTC
TRBV30	TRBJ1-1	NA	NA	CAWSVSPPEAFF	TGTGCCTGGAGTGTAAGCCCCCCTGAAGCTTTCTTT
TRBV13	TRBJ2-5	NA	NA	CASSPDGRGKKTQYF	TGTGCCAGCAGCCCGGACGGGAGAGGCAAAAAGACCCAGTACTTC
TRBV6-5	TRBJ1-1	TRBD1	NA	CASSYTRGGGGGEAFF	TGTGCCAGCAGTTACACACGAGGTGGAGGGGGCGGTGAAGCTTTCTTT
TRBV11-2	TRBJ2-7	NA	NA	CASSLGGGGSYEQYF	TGTGCCAGCAGCTTAGGCGGTGGAGGATCCTACGAGCAGTACTTC
TRBV5-6	TRBJ2-3	NA	NA	CASVGRLSTDTQYF	TGTGCCAGTGTGGGGCGGCTCAGCACAGATACGCAGTATTTT
TRBV6-5	TRBJ2-7	NA	NA	CASSYGESYEQYF	TGTGCCAGCAGTTACGGGGAGTCCTACGAGCAGTACTTC
TRBV7-2	TRBJ2-7	NA	NA	CASSSPQSPYEQYF	TGTGCCAGCAGCTCGCCACAATCCCCCTACGAGCAGTACTTC
TRBV10-3	TRBJ2-3	NA	once	CAITPRKAPDTQYF	TGTGCCATCACCCCTAGGAAGGCCCCAGATACGCAGTATTTT
TRBV11-2	TRBJ2-4	TRBD2	NA	CASSSRGGTKNIQYF	TGTGCCAGCAGCTCCCGGGGGGGCACCAAAAACATTCAGTACTTC
TRBV13	TRBJ1-1	NA	NA	CASSLGKGGMNTEAFF	TGTGCCAGCAGCTTAGGCAAGGGGGGGATGAACACTGAAGCTTTCTTT
TRBV11-2	TRBJ2-7	NA	once	CASSLDSYEQYF	TGTGCCAGCAGCTTAGACAGCTACGAGCAGTACTTC
TRBV19	TRBJ1-3	NA	NA	CASSRDRAGNTIYF	TGTGCCAGTAGCCGTGACAGAGCCGGAAACACCATATATTTT
TRBV18	TRBJ2-5	NA	NA	CASSPQEREETQYF	TGTGCCAGCTCACCACAGGAGAGAGAAGAGACCCAGTACTTC
TRBV28	TRBJ2-7	TRBD2	NA	CASRGGGSKGYEQYF	TGTGCCAGCAGGGGGGGAGGGTCAAAGGGTTACGAGCAGTACTTC
TRBV10-3	TRBJ2-5	TRBD1	NA	CAISAGQGETQYF	TGTGCCATCTCTGCGGGACAGGGAGAGACCCAGTACTTC
TRBV28	TRBJ1-2	NA	NA	CASRPAGGHVHYGYTF	TGTGCCAGCAGACCCGCGGGGGGCCACGTACACTATGGCTACACCTTC
TRBV6-1	TRBJ2-1	NA	NA	CASSAGQSGYNEQFF	TGTGCCAGCAGTGCCGGACAGAGCGGATACAATGAGCAGTTCTTC
TRBV5-8	TRBJ2-5	NA	NA	CASSLWAAGETQYF	TGTGCCAGCAGCTTGTGGGCAGCAGGAGAGACCCAGTACTTC
TRBV18	TRBJ2-2	TRBD2	NA	CASSPSTSGNTGELFF	TGTGCCAGCTCACCATCGACTAGCGGGAACACCGGGGAGCTGTTTTTT
TRBV15	TRBJ1-1	NA	NA	CATSRDYTGNPNTEAFF	TGTGCCACCAGCAGAGACTATACAGGGAACCCGAACACTGAAGCTTTCTTT
TRBV10-3	TRBJ1-2	NA	NA	CAISELGHSDYGYTF	TGTGCCATCAGTGAACTCGGACATTCCGACTATGGCTACACCTTC
TRBV7-2	TRBJ2-2	TRBD2	NA	CASSLAGGNTGELFF	TGTGCCAGCAGCCTAGCGGGAGGTAACACCGGGGAGCTGTTTTTT
TRBV9	TRBJ1-6	TRBD1	NA	CASSAGQENSPLHF	TGTGCCAGCAGCGCGGGACAGGAGAATTCACCCCTCCACTTT
TRBV5-6	TRBJ1-1	NA	NA	CASSSPVRIGNTEAFF	TGTGCCAGCAGCTCACCGGTCAGGATAGGGAACACTGAAGCTTTCTTT
TRBV2	TRBJ2-3	NA	many	CASSGQGPSTDTQYF	TGTGCCAGCAGTGGGCAGGGTCCTAGCACAGATACGCAGTATTTT
TRBV9	TRBJ2-5	NA	NA	CASSVVAYGGDQETQYF	TGTGCCAGCAGCGTAGTGGCCTACGGGGGAGACCAAGAGACCCAGTACTTC
TRBV28	TRBJ1-2	TRBD1	NA	CASRTGYGYTF	TGTGCCAGCCGGACAGGCTATGGCTACACCTTC
TRBV5-1	TRBJ2-7	NA	once	CASSNPGTAYEQYF	TGCGCCAGCAGCAACCCCGGGACTGCATACGAGCAGTACTTC
TRBV29-1	TRBJ2-1	TRBD2	once	CSVPGLADSYNEQFF	TGCAGCGTTCCGGGACTAGCGGACTCCTACAATGAGCAGTTCTTC
TRBV2	TRBJ1-3	NA	NA	CATKINSEVGNTIYF	TGTGCCACCAAAATAAACTCGGAGGTCGGAAACACCATATATTTT
TRBV28	TRBJ2-3	NA	NA	CASSLSQGTDTQYF	TGTGCCAGCAGTTTATCCCAGGGCACAGATACGCAGTATTTT
TRBV5-4	TRBJ2-1	TRBD2	NA	CASAPGLYNEQFF	TGTGCCAGTGCCCCGGGACTATACAATGAGCAGTTCTTC
TRBV7-9	TRBJ2-7	NA	NA	CAVDRGLLVSYEQYF	TGTGCAGTGGACCGGGGACTTCTCGTAAGTTACGAGCAGTACTTC
TRBV6-6	TRBJ2-4	TRBD2	NA	CASSYSGGGAYF	TGTGCCAGCAGTTACTCCGGCGGGGGGGCTTACTTC
TRBV6-5	TRBJ2-7	NA	NA	CASSPGTIYEQYF	TGTGCCAGCAGCCCAGGTACCATCTACGAGCAGTACTTC
TRBV4-1	TRBJ2-3	TRBD2	NA	CASSQGFLRGGDGDTQYF	TGCGCCAGCAGCCAGGGGTTTTTACGCGGGGGGGACGGAGATACGCAGTATTTT
TRBV28	TRBJ1-5	NA	NA	CASSHGSGQPQHF	TGTGCCAGCAGCCACGGATCAGGGCAGCCCCAGCATTTT
TRBV19	TRBJ1-1	NA	NA	CASSILVNTEAFF	TGTGCCAGTAGTATATTAGTGAACACTGAAGCTTTCTTT
TRBV28	TRBJ2-1	TRBD1	NA	CASSAAPGQRHNEQFF	TGTGCCAGCAGTGCTGCCCCGGGACAGAGACACAATGAGCAGTTCTTC
TRBV27	TRBJ2-7	NA	NA	CASRPGTGSYEQYF	TGTGCCAGTCGCCCCGGGACTGGCTCCTACGAGCAGTACTTC
TRBV7-9	TRBJ2-2	TRBD1	NA	CASSAWDRGMPGELFF	TGTGCCAGCAGCGCCTGGGACAGGGGGATGCCCGGGGAGCTGTTTTTT